The subject of this entry is one T cell receptor (beta chain). Its target is not known. The sample belongs to a study of cytomegalovirus exposure and HLA in healthy donors. Broader study findings: Most TCR beta V segments were productive about 87% or about 30% of the time in an earlier analysis. Donors belonging to an Asian-associated ancestry cluster reportedly showed fewer N-insertions in productive TCRs than the roughly 680-donor mean, according to what a later analysis found.

As for the donors, each was a healthy bone marrow donor. CDR3 length: 13 residues. CDR1 and CDR2 (germline): SGHTA, FQGTGA. The V end lost 5 bases, the J end lost 8 bases, and 12 bases lay between the germline ends. PCR amplification relied on 60 Vbeta primers (plus 13 Jbeta primers). Libraries were prepared by immunoSEQ multiplex PCR; TCRdb keeps only in-frame clonotypes and omits some of them. The top ten hold 3.3% of the sample, which has about 140,000 clones, 75% seen once. The specimen sequenced was PBMCs. This receptor was taken from a middle-aged man in good health and CMV-seronegative. The chain links TRBV7-3 to TRBJ1-4, with unresolved D. CDR3 nucleotide sequence: TGTGCCAGCAGCCCCAGTCTGGGCGAAAAACTGTTTTTT. Protein product: CASSPSLGEKLFF.